The 7 T cell receptor beta chains in this list originate from one sample, sequenced in a study of radiation and T cells in renal cell carcinoma (dated by TCRdb to the early 2020s). This specimen's time point label, interpreted: blood 4 weeks post-SBRT, at nephrectomy. Explained via the paper, the treatment or condition label denotes: 15 Gy SBRT to primary tumor, nephrectomy 4 weeks later. Library construction relied on the immunoSEQ multiplex PCR assay. TCRdb limited this immuneACCESS table to in-frame rearrangements with V and J called. A share of clones is missing; checked studies link under half to unresolved V genes, and the rest is unexplained. The sample profile shows about 78,000 clones; 80% to 90% of them were found once. The ten largest account for more than 5.5% of the sample. The sample here was blood, taken from a patient whose treatment included radiotherapy and nephrectomy. These receptors were collected from a woman aged 65 to 85 with renal cell carcinoma.

This clone was recorded only once. V gene TRBV5-6 combines with J gene TRBJ2-7; no clear D gene. Germline values: CDR1 SGHDT, CDR2 YYEEEE. V lost 2 bases to trimming and J lost 0 bases, with 3 bases between them. The CDR3 totals 12 residues. The DNA for the CDR3 is TGTGCCAGCAGCTTCTCCTCCTACGAGCAGTACTTC. This translates into CASSFSSYEQYF.

The rearrangement joins TRBV5-8 to TRBJ1-5; possibly TRBD1 for D (5 bases). CDR3 length: 15 amino acids. From germline, CDR1 is SGHTS and CDR2 YDEGEE. Trimming left V 5 bases short and J 2 bases short, with 14 bases between. This CDR3 is CASSLDIAGNQPQHF. CDR3 DNA: TGTGCCAGCAGTCTGGACATCGCGGGCAATCAGCCCCAGCATTTT.

This chain connects TRBV7-9 to TRBJ2-5; unclear D gene. The CDR3 is made up of 13 amino acids. The V gene lost 3 bases and the J gene lost 3 bases, with 8 bases spanning the gap. Per germline, CDR1 SEHNR and CDR2 FQNEAQ (reference sequence). CDR3 sequence reads: CASSLARKETQYF. CDR3 nucleotide sequence: TGTGCCAGCAGCTTGGCTAGGAAAGAGACCCAGTACTTC.

This chain connects TRBV7-9 to TRBJ2-4; 7 nucleotides match TRBD2. The germline V gene encodes CDR1 SEHNR and CDR2 FQNEAQ (reference sequence). After removal of 5 bases from V and 1 base from J, the junction contained 8 bases not matched to a gene. The CDR3 loop spans 16 amino acids. CDR3 amino acids: CASSEPAGGAKNIQYF. The CDR3 region has the DNA TGTGCCAGCAGCGAACCCGCCGGGGGGGCCAAAAACATTCAGTACTTC.

The chain employs TRBV30 and TRBJ1-6; D possibly corresponds to TRBD1 (5 bases). This CDR3 is built from 18 residues. CDR1 and CDR2 from the germline V gene are GTSNPN and SVGIG (reference sequence). V was cut by 3 bases and J by 0 bases, with 18 bases left in between. CDR3 in amino acids: CAWRRAQQGSSYNSPLHF. In DNA form, the CDR3 reads TGTGCCTGGAGGAGGGCCCAGCAGGGCAGCTCCTATAATTCACCCCTCCACTTT.

This clone was picked up one time. The V call is TRBV7-9, the J call TRBJ2-5, with 9 bases matching TRBD2. The CDR3 spans 16 residues. The germline V gene encodes CDR1 SEHNR and CDR2 FQNEAQ (reference sequence). V lost 0 bases and J lost 2; bases outside the gene matches: 4. CDR3 nucleotides: TGTGCCAGCAGCTTAGCGCTAGCGGGGCTACAAGAGACCCAGTACTTC. Encoded protein: CASSLALAGLQETQYF. The full variable domain, rest sourced from reference TRBV7-9 and TRBJ2-5, is DTGVSQNPRHKITKRGQNVTFRCDPISEHNRLYWYRQTLGQGPEFLTYFQNEAQLEKSRLLSDRFSAERPKGSFSTLEIQRTEQGDSAMYLCASSLALAGLQETQYFGPGTRLLVL.

V and J are TRBV19 and TRBJ1-1; 8 nucleotides agree with TRBD1. CDR1 LNHDA and CDR2 SQIVND come from the germline V gene (reference sequence). The ends lost 1 base at V and 11 bases at J; junction bases unmatched: 0. This CDR3 comprises 11 residues. The CDR3 DNA is TGTGCCAGTAGTATAGGGACAGGGGCTTTCTTT. As protein: CASSIGTGAFF.